This TCR beta chain was documented in a study of cytomegalovirus exposure and HLA in healthy donors. Among the donors, all were healthy bone marrow donors. Both 60 Vbeta primers and 13 Jbeta primers went into the PCR. Using immunoSEQ multiplex PCR, the repertoire was profiled, and TCRdb retains in-frame clones only, with some absent. Altogether hundreds of thousands of clones are present, about 75% being singletons, with the ten largest covering 1.5% to 2%. This sequence was found in a man aged 18 to 29 in good health and CMV-seronegative. Sequencing was carried out using PBMCs.

For the CDR3, the DNA is TGCGCCAGCAGCCCCCGGACAGTAATCCTGAACACTGAAGCTTTCTTT. Protein: CASSPRTVILNTEAFF. The V and J genes are TRBV4-3 and TRBJ1-1; TRBD1 might be the D (6 bases). The germline V gene encodes CDR1 LGHNA and CDR2 YSLEER. Trimming removed 4 bases from V and 0 bases from J, with 15 bases in between. This CDR3 is 16 amino acids long.